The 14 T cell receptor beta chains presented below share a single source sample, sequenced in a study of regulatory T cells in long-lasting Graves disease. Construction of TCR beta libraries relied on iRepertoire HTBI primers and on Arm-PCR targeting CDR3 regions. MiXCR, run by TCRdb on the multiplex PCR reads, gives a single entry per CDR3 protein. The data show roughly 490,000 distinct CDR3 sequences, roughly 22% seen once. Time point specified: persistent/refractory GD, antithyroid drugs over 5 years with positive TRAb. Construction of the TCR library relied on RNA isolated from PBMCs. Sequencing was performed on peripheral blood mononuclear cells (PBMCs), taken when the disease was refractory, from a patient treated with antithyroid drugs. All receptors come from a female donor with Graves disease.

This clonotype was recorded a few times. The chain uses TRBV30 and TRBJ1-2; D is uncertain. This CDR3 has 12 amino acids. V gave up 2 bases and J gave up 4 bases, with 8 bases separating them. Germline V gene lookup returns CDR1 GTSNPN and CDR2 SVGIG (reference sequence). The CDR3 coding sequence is TGTGCCTGGAGTACGGCGGTCTATGGCTACACCTTC. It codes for CAWSTAVYGYTF.

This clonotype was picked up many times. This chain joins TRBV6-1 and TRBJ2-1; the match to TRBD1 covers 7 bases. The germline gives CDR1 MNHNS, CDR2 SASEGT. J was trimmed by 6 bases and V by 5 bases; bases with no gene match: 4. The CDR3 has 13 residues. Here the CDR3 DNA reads TGTGCCAGCAGTCACGGACAGGTCAATGAGCAGTTCTTC. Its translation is CASSHGQVNEQFF.

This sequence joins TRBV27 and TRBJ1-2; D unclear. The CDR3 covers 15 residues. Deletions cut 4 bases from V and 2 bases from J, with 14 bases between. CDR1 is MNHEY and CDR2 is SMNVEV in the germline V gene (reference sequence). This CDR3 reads CASSSATYQNYGYTF. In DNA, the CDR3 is TGTGCCAGCAGTTCGGCGACATACCAAAACTATGGCTACACCTTC.

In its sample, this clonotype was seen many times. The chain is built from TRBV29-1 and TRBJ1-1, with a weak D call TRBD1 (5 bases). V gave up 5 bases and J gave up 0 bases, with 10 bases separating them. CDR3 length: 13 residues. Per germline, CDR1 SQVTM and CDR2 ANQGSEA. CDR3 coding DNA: TGCAGCGTTCGCAGGGTAATGAACACTGAAGCTTTCTTT. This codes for CSVRRVMNTEAFF.

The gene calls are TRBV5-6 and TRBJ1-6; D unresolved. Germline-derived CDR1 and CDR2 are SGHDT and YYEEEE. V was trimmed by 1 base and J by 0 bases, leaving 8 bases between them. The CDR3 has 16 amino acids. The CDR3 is CASSLRTSSYNSPLHF. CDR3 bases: TGTGCCAGCAGCTTGCGGACGAGCTCCTATAATTCACCCCTCCACTTT.

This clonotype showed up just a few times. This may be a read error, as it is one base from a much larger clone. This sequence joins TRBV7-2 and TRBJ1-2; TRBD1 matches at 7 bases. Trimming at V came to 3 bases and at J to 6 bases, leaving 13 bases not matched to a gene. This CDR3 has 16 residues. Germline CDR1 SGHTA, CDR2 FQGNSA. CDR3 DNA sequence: TGTGCCAGCAGCTTTTCACAAGTGGGACAGAGGAATGGCTACACCTTC. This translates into CASSFSQVGQRNGYTF.

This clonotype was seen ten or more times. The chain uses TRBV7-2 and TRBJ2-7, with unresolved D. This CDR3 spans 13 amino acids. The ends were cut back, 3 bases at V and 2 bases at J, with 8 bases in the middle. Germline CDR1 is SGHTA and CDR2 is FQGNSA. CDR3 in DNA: TGTGCCAGCAGCTTGACGCTAGCCTACGAGCAGTACTTC. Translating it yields CASSLTLAYEQYF.

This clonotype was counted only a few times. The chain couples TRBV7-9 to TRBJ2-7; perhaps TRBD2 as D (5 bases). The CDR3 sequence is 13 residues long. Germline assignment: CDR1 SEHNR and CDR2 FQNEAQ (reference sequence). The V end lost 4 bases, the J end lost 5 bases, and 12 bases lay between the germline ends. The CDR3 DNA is TGTGCCAGCAGCTCCACTAGATTCCACGAGCAGTACTTC. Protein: CASSSTRFHEQYF.

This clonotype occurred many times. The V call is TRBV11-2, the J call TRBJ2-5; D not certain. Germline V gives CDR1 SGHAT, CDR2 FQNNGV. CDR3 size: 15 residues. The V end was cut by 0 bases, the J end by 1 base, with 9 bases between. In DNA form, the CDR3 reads TGTGCCAGCAGCTTAGAATTCCAGACCCAAGAGACCCAGTACTTC. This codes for CASSLEFQTQETQYF.

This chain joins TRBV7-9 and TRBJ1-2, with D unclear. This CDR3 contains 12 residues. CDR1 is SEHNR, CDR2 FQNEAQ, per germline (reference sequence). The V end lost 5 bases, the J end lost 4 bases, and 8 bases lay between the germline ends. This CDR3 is CASSGLSYGYTF. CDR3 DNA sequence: TGTGCCAGCAGCGGACTCTCCTATGGCTACACCTTC.

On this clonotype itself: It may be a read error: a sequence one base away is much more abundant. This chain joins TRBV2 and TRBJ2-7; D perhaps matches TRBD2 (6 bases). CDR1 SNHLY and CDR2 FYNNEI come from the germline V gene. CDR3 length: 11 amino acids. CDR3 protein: CASMEGYGQYF. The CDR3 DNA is TGTGCCAGCATGGAGGGGTACGGGCAGTACTTC.

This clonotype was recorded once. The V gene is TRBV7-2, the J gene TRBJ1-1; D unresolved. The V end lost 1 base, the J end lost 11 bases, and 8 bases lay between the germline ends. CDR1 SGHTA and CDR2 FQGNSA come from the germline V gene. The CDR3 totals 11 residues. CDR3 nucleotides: TGTGCCAGCAGCTTAGTGGGGAAGGCTTTCTTT. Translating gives CASSLVGKAFF.

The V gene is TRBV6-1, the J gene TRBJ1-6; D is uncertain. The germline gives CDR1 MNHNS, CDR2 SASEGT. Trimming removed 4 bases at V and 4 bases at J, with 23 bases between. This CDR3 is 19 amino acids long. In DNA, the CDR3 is TGTGCCAGCAGTGTCGGGGAGACATACAACGAAGGATATAATTCACCCCTCCACTTT. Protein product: CASSVGETYNEGYNSPLHF.

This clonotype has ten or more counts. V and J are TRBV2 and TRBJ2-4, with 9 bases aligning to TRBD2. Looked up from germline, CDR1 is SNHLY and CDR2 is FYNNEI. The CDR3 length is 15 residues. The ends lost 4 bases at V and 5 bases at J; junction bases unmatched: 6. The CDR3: CASSVQRGVENIQYF. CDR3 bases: TGTGCCAGCAGTGTTCAGCGGGGGGTTGAAAACATTCAGTACTTC.